Listed below are T cell receptor beta chains from one sample, sequenced in a study of cytomegalovirus exposure and HLA in healthy donors. Method: immunoSEQ multiplex PCR; TCRdb's copy keeps in-frame clones and lacks some. The data show more than 150,000 clones, 70% to 90% seen once. The sequenced sample was PBMCs. These receptors were obtained from a man between 18 and 35 years old in good health and CMV-seropositive. CDR3s include the opening cysteine and the closing phenylalanine or tryptophan. D genes are given only for firm matches. Clone size appears in some rows only: once, few, many, or a class for an expanded clone.

d_call: TRBD2
clone_size: .
j_call: TRBJ2-3
v_call: TRBV5-1
cdr3_aa: CASSFQTSGFSTDTQYF
cdr3_nt: TGCGCCAGCAGCTTCCAGACTAGCGGGTTTAGCACAGATACGCAGTATTTT

d_call: TRBD2
clone_size: .
j_call: TRBJ2-1
v_call: TRBV27
cdr3_aa: CASRFGGGYNEQFF
cdr3_nt: TGTGCCAGCAGGTTTGGCGGGGGGTACAATGAGCAGTTCTTC

d_call: .
clone_size: .
j_call: TRBJ2-3
v_call: TRBV5-1
cdr3_aa: CASRLQGIDTQYF
cdr3_nt: TGCGCCAGCAGACTGCAGGGGATTGATACGCAGTATTTT

d_call: TRBD2
clone_size: .
j_call: TRBJ2-1
v_call: TRBV29-1
cdr3_aa: CSVEGSRGVAYNEQFF
cdr3_nt: TGCAGCGTTGAAGGGTCGCGGGGGGTTGCCTACAATGAGCAGTTCTTC

d_call: .
clone_size: .
j_call: TRBJ2-3
v_call: TRBV5-1
cdr3_aa: CASSLGSTTDTQYF
cdr3_nt: TGCGCCAGCAGCTTAGGGAGTACCACAGATACGCAGTATTTT

d_call: TRBD1
clone_size: .
j_call: TRBJ2-6
v_call: TRBV7-2
cdr3_aa: CASSSDRAGANVLTF
cdr3_nt: TGTGCCAGCAGCTCCGACAGGGCTGGGGCCAACGTCCTGACTTTC

d_call: .
clone_size: .
j_call: TRBJ2-1
v_call: TRBV7-9
cdr3_aa: CASSFFSAGNFYNEQFF
cdr3_nt: TGTGCCAGCAGCTTTTTTAGTGCGGGTAATTTCTACAATGAGCAGTTCTTC

d_call: .
clone_size: few
j_call: TRBJ1-1
v_call: TRBV6-5
cdr3_aa: CASSYHGQLNTEAFF
cdr3_nt: TGTGCCAGCAGTTACCATGGACAGCTGAACACTGAAGCTTTCTTT

d_call: .
clone_size: .
j_call: TRBJ2-7
v_call: TRBV27
cdr3_aa: CASTRSGLREQYF
cdr3_nt: TGTGCCAGTACCCGGTCGGGGTTGCGCGAGCAGTACTTC

d_call: .
clone_size: .
j_call: TRBJ2-3
v_call: TRBV4-1
cdr3_aa: CASTEDLVQGTDTQYF
cdr3_nt: TGCGCCAGCACCGAAGACTTGGTACAGGGCACAGATACGCAGTATTTT

d_call: .
clone_size: .
j_call: TRBJ1-5
v_call: TRBV5-1
cdr3_aa: CASSLEGGGEPQHF
cdr3_nt: TGCGCCAGCAGCTTGGAAGGGGGTGGTGAACCCCAGCATTTT

d_call: TRBD2
clone_size: few
j_call: TRBJ2-7
v_call: TRBV4-1
cdr3_aa: CASSLLGGGTPYEQYF
cdr3_nt: TGCGCCAGCAGCCTCCTTGGGGGGGGGACTCCTTACGAGCAGTACTTC

d_call: TRBD1
clone_size: .
j_call: TRBJ1-1
v_call: TRBV30
cdr3_aa: CAWRAQGVPQAGF
cdr3_nt: TGTGCCTGGAGGGCCCAGGGGGTGCCACAAGCGGGCTTT